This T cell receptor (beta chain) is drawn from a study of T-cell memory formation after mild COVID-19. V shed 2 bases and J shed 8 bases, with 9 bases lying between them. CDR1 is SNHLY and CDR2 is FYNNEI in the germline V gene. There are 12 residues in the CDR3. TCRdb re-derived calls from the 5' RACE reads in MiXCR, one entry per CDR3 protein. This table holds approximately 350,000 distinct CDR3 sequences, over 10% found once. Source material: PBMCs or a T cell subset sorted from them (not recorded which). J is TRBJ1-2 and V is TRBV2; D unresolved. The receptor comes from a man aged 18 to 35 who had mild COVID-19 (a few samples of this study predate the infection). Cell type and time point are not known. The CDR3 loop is CASSENRVGYTF. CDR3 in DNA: TGTGCCAGCAGTGAAAATCGGGTGGGCTACACCTTC.